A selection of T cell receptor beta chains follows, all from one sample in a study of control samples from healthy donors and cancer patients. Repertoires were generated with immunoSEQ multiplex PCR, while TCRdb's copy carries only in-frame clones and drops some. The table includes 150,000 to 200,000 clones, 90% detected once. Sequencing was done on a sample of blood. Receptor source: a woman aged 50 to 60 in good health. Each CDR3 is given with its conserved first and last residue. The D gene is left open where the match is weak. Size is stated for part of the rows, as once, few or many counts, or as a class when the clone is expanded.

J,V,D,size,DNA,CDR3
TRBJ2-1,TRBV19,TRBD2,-,TGTGCCAGTCTCCCGACTAGCGGGGTTGACAATGAGCAGTTCTTC,CASLPTSGVDNEQFF
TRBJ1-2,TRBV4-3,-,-,TGCGCCAGCAGCCCCCGACCCCAGGGTGGCTACACCTTC,CASSPRPQGGYTF
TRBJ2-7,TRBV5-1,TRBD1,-,TGCGCCAGCAGCCCAGGTGGGACAGGGGCCTACGAGCAGTACTTC,CASSPGGTGAYEQYF
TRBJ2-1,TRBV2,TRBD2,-,TGTGCCAGCAGTGAAGAGGGGGGACTAGTAAGGGTGAATGAGCAGTTCTTC,CASSEEGGLVRVNEQFF
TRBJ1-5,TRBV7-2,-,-,TGTGCCAGCAGCTCACAGGGTAATCAGCCCCAGCATTTT,CASSSQGNQPQHF
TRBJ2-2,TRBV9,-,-,TGTGCCAGCAGCACCACGGCGAACGCGAACACCGGGGAGCTGTTTTTT,CASSTTANANTGELFF
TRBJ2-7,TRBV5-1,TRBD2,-,TGCGCCAGCAGCTTGAAGGTAGGGACTAAGGGGGAGCAGTACTTC,CASSLKVGTKGEQYF
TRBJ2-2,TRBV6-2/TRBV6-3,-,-,TGTGCCAGCAGTTATCAAGGGGAGCTGTTTTTT,CASSYQGELFF
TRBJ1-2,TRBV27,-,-,TGTGCCAGCAGTTGGAATGGGCAGTCTAACTATGGCTACACCTTC,CASSWNGQSNYGYTF
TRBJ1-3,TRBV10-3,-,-,TGTGCCATCAGTGATGGGAGACTCTCTGGAAACACCATATATTTT,CAISDGRLSGNTIYF
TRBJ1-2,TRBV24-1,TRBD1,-,TGTGCCACCAGTGATTCCGGACAGGGAGGGAACTATGGCTACACCTTC,CATSDSGQGGNYGYTF
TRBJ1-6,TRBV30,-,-,TGTGCCTGGAAGCGACAGGTTTATTCACCCCTCCACTTT,CAWKRQVYSPLHF
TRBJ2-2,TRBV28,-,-,TGTGCCAGCAGTGGAAGCGGGAACACCGGGGAGCTGTTTTTT,CASSGSGNTGELFF
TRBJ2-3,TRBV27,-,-,TGTGCCAGCATTCCCCTGGCAGGCTGGGCAGATACGCAGTATTTT,CASIPLAGWADTQYF
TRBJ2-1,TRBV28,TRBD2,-,TGTGCCAGCAGTTCCCTAGCGGGGACTTTCTACAATGAGCAGTTCTTC,CASSSLAGTFYNEQFF
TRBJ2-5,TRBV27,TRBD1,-,TGTGCCAGCAGCTTCGGACAGGGGGCGACCCAGTACTTC,CASSFGQGATQYF
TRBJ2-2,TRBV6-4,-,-,TGTGCCAGCACGCCTAGCTGGAACACCGGGGAGCTGTTTTTT,CASTPSWNTGELFF
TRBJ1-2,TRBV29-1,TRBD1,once,TGCAGCGTTCGAGGGGGCAATGGCTACACCTTC,CSVRGGNGYTF
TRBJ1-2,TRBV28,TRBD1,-,TGTGCCAGCAGCCATGGACAGGGGGTAGGGTATGGCTACACCTTC,CASSHGQGVGYGYTF
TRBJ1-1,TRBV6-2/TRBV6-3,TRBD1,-,TGTGCCAGCAGTTCTCGACAGGGTGACGCTGAAGCTTTCTTT,CASSSRQGDAEAFF
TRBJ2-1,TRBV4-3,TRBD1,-,TGCGCCAGCAGCCTTTGGGGTCTCCGGGACAGATACAATGAGCAGTTCTTC,CASSLWGLRDRYNEQFF